These T cell receptor beta chains were read from a single sample in a study of molecular identifiers for immune sequencing clone quantification. One entry per CDR3 protein results from TCRdb running MiXCR on the PCR reads. The table lists 40,000 to 45,000 distinct CDR3 sequences, approximately 24% of them singletons. The sample comprised naive CD8+ T cells from blood, with Jurkat cell RNA spiked in. The receptor source for this set is a human donor in good health. Some libraries in this study had Jurkat cell RNA spiked in. The CDR3 runs from the conserved cysteine through the conserved F or W. Each record gives: D gene, V gene, J gene, clone size, CDR3 DNA, CDR3 protein. The D gene is left open where the match is weak. Not every row has a clone size; where given, it reads once, few, many or a size class.

D: -
V: TRBV19
J: TRBJ2-7
size: -
DNA: TGTGCCAGTAGTATAGCCGTTGGGGACGCCGAGCAGTACTTC
CDR3: CASSIAVGDAEQYF

D: -
V: TRBV7-6
J: TRBJ2-7
size: -
DNA: TGTGCCAGCGGCTTAGGCGGGGCGTGCGAGCGGTGCTTC
CDR3: CASGLGGACERCF

D: TRBD2
V: TRBV7-8
J: TRBJ2-1
size: many
DNA: TGTGCCAGCAGCTCGACTAGCGGGGGGGCGAATGAGCAGTTCTTC
CDR3: CASSSTSGGANEQFF

D: TRBD2
V: TRBV7-9
J: TRBJ2-1
size: -
DNA: TGTGCCACCGGGGCTAGCGGTTACAATGAGCAGTTCTTC
CDR3: CATGASGYNEQFF

D: -
V: TRBV24-1
J: TRBJ2-3
size: once
DNA: TGTGCCGCCGAGGGGGTCACAGATACGCGGTATTTT
CDR3: CAAEGVTDTRYF

D: TRBD1
V: TRBV7-9
J: TRBJ2-3
size: many
DNA: TGTGCCAGCAGACCCGGACAGGGCCTCGACACAGATACGCAGTATTTT
CDR3: CASRPGQGLDTDTQYF

D: TRBD2
V: TRBV27
J: TRBJ2-5
size: -
DNA: TGTGCCAGCAGGGAAAAAACTAGCGTCGGGGAGACCCAGTACTTC
CDR3: CASREKTSVGETQYF

D: TRBD1
V: TRBV14
J: TRBJ2-5
size: -
DNA: TGTGCCAGCAGCCAGGCTACCGGGACAGGGGCGGACGAGCCCCAGTACTTC
CDR3: CASSQATGTGADEPQYF

D: -
V: TRBV7-9
J: TRBJ1-5
size: many
DNA: TGTGCCAGCAGCCATAGCCCGGAGCCCCAGCATTTT
CDR3: CASSHSPEPQHF

D: -
V: TRBV20-1
J: TRBJ2-5
size: many
DNA: TGCAGTGCTAGAGATCAGACGGGGTTAGGAGAGACCCAGTACTTC
CDR3: CSARDQTGLGETQYF

D: -
V: TRBV4-3
J: TRBJ2-5
size: many
DNA: TGCGCCAGCAGCCAAGGGGCTCGGGACTCCAGTGAGACCCAGTACTTC
CDR3: CASSQGARDSSETQYF